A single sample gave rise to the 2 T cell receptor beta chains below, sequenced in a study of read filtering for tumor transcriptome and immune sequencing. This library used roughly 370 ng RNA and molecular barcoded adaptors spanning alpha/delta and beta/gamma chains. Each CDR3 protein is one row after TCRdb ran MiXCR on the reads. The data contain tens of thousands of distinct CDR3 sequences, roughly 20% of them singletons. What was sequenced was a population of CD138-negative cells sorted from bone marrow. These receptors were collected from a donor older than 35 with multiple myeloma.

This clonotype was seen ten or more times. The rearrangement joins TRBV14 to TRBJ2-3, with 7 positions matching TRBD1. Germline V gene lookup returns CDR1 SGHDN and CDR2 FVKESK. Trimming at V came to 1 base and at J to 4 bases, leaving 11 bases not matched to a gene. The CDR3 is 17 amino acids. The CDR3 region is CASSQGDETGPADTQYF. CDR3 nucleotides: TGTGCCAGCAGCCAAGGGGACGAGACAGGGCCCGCAGATACGCAGTATTTT. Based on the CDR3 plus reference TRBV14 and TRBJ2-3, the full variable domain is EAGVTQFPSHSVIEKGQTVTLRCDPISGHDNLYWYRRVMGKEIKFLLHFVKESKQDESGMPNNRFLAERTGGTYSTLKVQPAELEDSGVYFCASSQGDETGPADTQYFGPGTRLTVL.

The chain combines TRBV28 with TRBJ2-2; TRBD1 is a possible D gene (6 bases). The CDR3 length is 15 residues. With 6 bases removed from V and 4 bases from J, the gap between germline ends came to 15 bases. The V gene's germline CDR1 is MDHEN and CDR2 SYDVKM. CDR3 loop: CASRGFQGFTGELFF. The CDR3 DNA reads TGTGCCAGCAGGGGATTTCAGGGGTTCACCGGGGAGCTGTTTTTT.